The entry that follows covers one T cell receptor (beta chain) sequence. No antigen is known for it. Adults of Caucasian background living in Nashville, Tennessee made up all donors. These data are taken from a study of shared clonotypes between healthy human individuals. For the study at large: With ages of 18 to 49, the donors were two women and a few men.

Germline CDR1 is SGHAT and CDR2 is FQNNGV. V was cut by 11 bases and J by 3 bases, with 20 bases left in between. The CDR3 covers 14 residues. Study conclusions and caveats: There were few donors, and this limited the genetic and exposure-history diversity represented.

The replicate PCRs on unsorted PBMC were given 300 ng DNA, which is approximately 30,000 T cell genomes. Generated by immunoSEQ multiplex PCR, the TCRdb table keeps only in-frame clones and is missing some. The data show some 500,000 clones, with 60% to 80% seen just once and 12% held by the top ten. This TCR derives from a woman aged 40 to 50 in good health. Some clones in this sample may be carry-over from other donors' samples. This chain links TRBV11-2 with TRBJ2-7; D gene uncertain. The sequencing sample was made of PBMCs. CDR3 region: CAPPRRDGRYEQYF. For the CDR3, the DNA is TGTGCCCCACCACGAAGGGATGGCCGCTACGAGCAGTACTTC.